This record looks at one T cell receptor (beta chain) sequence and its context. Its antigen is as yet unknown. This record belongs to a study of shared clonotypes between healthy human individuals. Study details: CD4 naive and memory got three plates each, CD8 naive two, CD8 memory one.

Study results and limitations: Shared clonotypes: about 4.6% naive CD4, roughly 4% naive CD8, about 2.5% memory CD4, approximately 0.37% memory CD8. Non-shared clonotypes displayed generation probabilities falling below those of clonotypes present in all four donors.

Libraries were prepared by immunoSEQ multiplex PCR; TCRdb keeps only in-frame clonotypes and omits some of them. The table lists some 2.1 million clones, roughly 94% of them singletons, with under 0.15% in the top ten. V was pared by 6 bases and J by 14 bases, with 14 bases of the junction left unmatched. CDR1 and CDR2 (germline): MNHEY, SVGAGI. The CDR3 runs to 14 residues. V usage is TRBV6-5 and J usage is TRBJ2-3; TRBD1 matches 10 bases. The clonotype comes from a man aged 18 to 35 in good health. The sequencing input was naive CD4+ T cells sorted from blood. Documented subset: CD45RA+ positively selected. The CDR3 reads CASSRDRGEGWWYF. CDR3 nucleotide sequence: TGTGCCAGCAGCAGGGACAGGGGCGAAGGATGGTGGTATTTT.